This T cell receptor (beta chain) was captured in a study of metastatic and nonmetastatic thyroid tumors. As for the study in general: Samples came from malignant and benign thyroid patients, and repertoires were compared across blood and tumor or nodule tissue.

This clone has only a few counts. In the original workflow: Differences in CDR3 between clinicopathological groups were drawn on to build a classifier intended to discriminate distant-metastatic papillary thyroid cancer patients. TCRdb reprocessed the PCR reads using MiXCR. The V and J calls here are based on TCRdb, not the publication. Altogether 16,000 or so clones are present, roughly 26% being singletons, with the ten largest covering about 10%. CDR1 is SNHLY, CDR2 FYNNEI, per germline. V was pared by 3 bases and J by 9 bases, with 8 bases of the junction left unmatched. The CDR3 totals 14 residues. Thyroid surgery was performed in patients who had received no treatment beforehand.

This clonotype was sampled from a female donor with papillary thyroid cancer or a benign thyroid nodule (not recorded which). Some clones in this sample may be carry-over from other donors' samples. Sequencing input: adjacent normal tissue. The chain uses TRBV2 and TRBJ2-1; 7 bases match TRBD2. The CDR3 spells CASSDSTSLSEQFF. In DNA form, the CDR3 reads TGTGCCAGCAGTGACTCGACTAGCTTGTCTGAGCAGTTCTTC.